This T cell receptor beta chain was identified during a study of cytomegalovirus exposure and HLA in healthy donors. PCR involved 60 Vbeta and 13 Jbeta primers. Profiling relied on immunoSEQ multiplex PCR, and the TCRdb table lists in-frame clones only, not all of them. The sample carries about 92,000 clones, around four fifths recorded once. This CDR3 is 15 amino acids long. Trimming removed 6 bases from V and 1 base from J, with 12 bases in between. CDR1 MGHRA and CDR2 YSYEKL come from the germline V gene. This TCR derives from a woman under 30 in good health and CMV-seropositive. The sample was PBMCs. The chain joins TRBV4-1 to TRBJ2-2, with D perhaps TRBD1 (6 bases). The CDR3 coding sequence is TGCGCCAGCAGTCCTACACAGGGGAACACCGGGGAGCTGTTTTTT. This codes for CASSPTQGNTGELFF.